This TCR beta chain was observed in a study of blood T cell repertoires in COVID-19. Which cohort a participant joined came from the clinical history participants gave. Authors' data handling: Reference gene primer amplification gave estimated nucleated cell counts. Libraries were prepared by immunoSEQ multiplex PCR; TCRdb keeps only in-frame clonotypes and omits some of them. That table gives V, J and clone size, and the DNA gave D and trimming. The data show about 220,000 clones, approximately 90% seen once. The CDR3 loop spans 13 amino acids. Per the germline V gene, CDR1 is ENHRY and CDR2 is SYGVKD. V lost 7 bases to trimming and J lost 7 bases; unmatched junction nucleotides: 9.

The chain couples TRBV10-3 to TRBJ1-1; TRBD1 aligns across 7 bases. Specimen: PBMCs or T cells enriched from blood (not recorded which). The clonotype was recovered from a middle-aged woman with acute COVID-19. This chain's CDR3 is CAIKGTDPSEAFF. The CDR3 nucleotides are TGTGCCATCAAAGGGACAGACCCAAGTGAAGCTTTCTTT.